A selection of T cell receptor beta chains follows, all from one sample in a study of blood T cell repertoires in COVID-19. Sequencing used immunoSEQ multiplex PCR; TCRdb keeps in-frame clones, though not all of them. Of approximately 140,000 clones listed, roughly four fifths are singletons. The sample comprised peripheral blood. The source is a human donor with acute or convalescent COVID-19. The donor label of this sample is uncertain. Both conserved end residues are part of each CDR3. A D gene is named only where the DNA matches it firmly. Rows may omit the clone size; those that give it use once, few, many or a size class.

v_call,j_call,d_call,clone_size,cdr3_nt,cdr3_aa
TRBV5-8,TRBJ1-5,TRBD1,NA,TGTGCCAGCAGCACCCGGACAGGACCTCCTAATCAGCCCCAGCATTTT,CASSTRTGPPNQPQHF
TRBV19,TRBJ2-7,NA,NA,TGTGCCAGTAGTTCCACGACAGGACCCTACGAGCAGTACTTC,CASSSTTGPYEQYF
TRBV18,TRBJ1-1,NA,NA,TGTGCCAGCTCACCACCCCACGCGGGCACTGAAGCTTTCTTT,CASSPPHAGTEAFF
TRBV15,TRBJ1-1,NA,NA,TGTGCCACCAGTGGGGAGACCACTGAAGCTTTCTTT,CATSGETTEAFF
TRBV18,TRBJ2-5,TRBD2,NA,TGTGCCAGCTCACTCCCGGGACTAGCTTCAGAGACCCAGTACTTC,CASSLPGLASETQYF
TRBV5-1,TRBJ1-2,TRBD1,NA,TGCGCCAGCAGCTTAGTGACAGGGACTTATGGCTACACCTTC,CASSLVTGTYGYTF
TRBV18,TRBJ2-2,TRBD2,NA,TGTGCCAGCTCACCGAAAATCGGGACTAGCCTTGGCGGGGAGCTGTTTTTT,CASSPKIGTSLGGELFF
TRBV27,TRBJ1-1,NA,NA,TGTGCCAGCAGTCTCATCGGAGGGGGGGCCCTACGAGGTACTGAAGCTTTCTTT,CASSLIGGGALRGTEAFF
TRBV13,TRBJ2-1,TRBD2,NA,TGTGCCAGCAGCTTCGAGACTAGCGGGGGAGGAGAGCAGTTCTTC,CASSFETSGGGEQFF
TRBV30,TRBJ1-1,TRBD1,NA,TGTGCCTGCAGTGCCTCAGGGGGGACTGAAGCTTTCTTT,CACSASGGTEAFF
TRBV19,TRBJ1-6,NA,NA,TGTGCCAGTAGTACCCAACAGGGCACTAATTCACCCCTCCACTTT,CASSTQQGTNSPLHF
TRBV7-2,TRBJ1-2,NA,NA,TGTGCCAGCAGCTTAACCTCGGGGGTTTTAGACTATGGCTACACCTTC,CASSLTSGVLDYGYTF
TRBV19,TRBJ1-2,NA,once,TGTGCCAGTAGTATGAAAAGGGGTAACTATGGCTACACCTTC,CASSMKRGNYGYTF
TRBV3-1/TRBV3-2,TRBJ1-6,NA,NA,TGTGCCAGCAGCCAAGATAAATCCTCACCCCTCCACTTT,CASSQDKSSPLHF
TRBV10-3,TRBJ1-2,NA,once,TGTGCCATCAGCCCCGGGGACACCAACTATGGCTACACCTTC,CAISPGDTNYGYTF
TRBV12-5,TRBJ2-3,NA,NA,TGTGCTAGTGGTTTCGGGATACCTCCAGATACGCAGTATTTT,CASGFGIPPDTQYF
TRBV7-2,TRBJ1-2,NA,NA,TGTGCCAGCAGCTCTACGGGACTCTGGGACTATGGCTACACCTTC,CASSSTGLWDYGYTF